The source of this T cell receptor (beta chain) is a study of T-cell reconstitution after alpha-beta-depleted transplantation in children (dated by TCRdb to 2016 to 2018). Concerning the study at large: Using TCR repertoire profiling, the study followed T-cell immune reconstitution in a quantitative way in children after TCRalphabeta/CD19-depleted allogeneic hematopoietic cell transplantation.

V is pared back by 3 bases and J by 2 bases, with 13 bases lying between the germline termini. From the cysteine up to the phenylalanine, the CDR3 has a length of 15 residues. The only DNA kept is the CDR3, 45 bases in frame from the first base. Sequences SGHAT (CDR1) and FQNNGV (CDR2) are obtained from the germline V gene. The protocol used for the library was PCR. Data came from an Illumina HiSeq 2500. Molecular barcoding was employed in the preparation of TCR libraries, with unique molecular identifiers being used to normalize TCRbeta repertoire quantification. TCRdb passed the public sequencing reads through fastp at Q25 and MiXCR, retaining productive beta sequences. Rows with a matching CDR3 protein are joined into one entry that keeps the most common DNA and genes. The sample table lists almost 500,000 distinct CDR3 sequences, approximately 13% of them with a count of one. The biggest ten clones account for more than 5.5% of the sample.

This clonotype occurred many times. The clone's antigen remains unknown. The record has no base qualities; no much larger clone is one base away. The sequence joins TRBV11-2 to TRBJ2-5, and TRBD1 may be the D gene, going by 5 matching bases. Sequences were derived from PBMCs from the stem cell graft donor, sampled from the stem cell graft. This clonotype was sampled from a human donor who donated a stem cell graft to a child with combined immunodeficiency. CDR3 reads: CASSFWGRMQETQYF. The nucleotide sequence reads TGTGCCAGCAGCTTTTGGGGCAGGATGCAAGAGACCCAGTACTTC.